This TCR beta chain was obtained from a study of PD-L1 blockade in urothelial cancer. Turning to the study itself: In terms of prior chemotherapy, patients had received 0 to 3 regimens.

Time point of the sample: peripheral blood 6 weeks after treatment start. Sequencing was performed with immunoSEQ multiplex PCR; in TCRdb, only in-frame clones are kept and a portion is missing. Among just over 40,000 clones listed, roughly 84% were seen once. The V end was cut by 0 bases, the J end by 4 bases, with 10 bases between. Germline CDR1 LNHNV, CDR2 YYDKDF (reference sequence). The CDR3 has 14 residues. The chain links TRBV15 to TRBJ2-7, with a tentative D call TRBD2 (5 bases). The source of this sequence is a man aged 65-85 years with urothelial cancer. Source: PBMCs, taken around atezolizumab (anti-PD-L1) treatment. The CDR3 bases are TGTGCCACCAGCAGAGAGAACCCGGGGTACGAGCAGTACTTC. This codes for CATSRENPGYEQYF.